These 2 T cell receptor beta chains were sequenced from one sample in a study of T cell responses to AZD1222 COVID-19 vaccine. Measured with immunoSEQ multiplex PCR; TCRdb has only the in-frame clones, and not every one. The table includes around 100,000 clones, 80% to 95% detected once. The source material was peripheral blood, sampled on day 0 of AZD1222 vaccination. The receptors were sampled from an adult in good health.

V and J are TRBV3-1 (or the pseudogene TRBV3-2) and TRBJ1-1, with 8 bases lining up with TRBD1. With V trimmed by 2 bases and J by 8 bases, 4 bases remained unmatched. The CDR3 spans 13 residues. Germline V CDR1 and CDR2: LGHDT, YNNKEL (reference sequence). The CDR3 coding sequence is TGTGCCAGCAGCCAACTAGACAGGGGCGAAGCTTTCTTT. Translation gives CASSQLDRGEAFF.

This clone was counted only a few times. The J gene is TRBJ2-5, the V gene TRBV24-1; 10 bases line up with TRBD1. CDR1 is KGHDR and CDR2 is SFDVKD in the germline V gene. This CDR3 is built from 16 residues. V lost 5 bases, J lost 4 bases, and 9 bases stayed unmatched. The CDR3 sequence is CATSVTGTGDGETQYF. The DNA for the CDR3 is TGTGCCACCAGTGTAACCGGGACAGGGGACGGAGAGACCCAGTACTTC.